The present T cell receptor (beta chain) was sequenced within a study of PD-1 blockade in classical Hodgkin lymphoma. Clones were sequenced by immunoSEQ multiplex PCR, and TCRdb holds only the in-frame ones, with some missing. The sample includes around 42,000 clones, around 71% of them seen just once. CDR3 length: 16 amino acids. From germline, CDR1 is GTSNPN and CDR2 SVGIG (reference sequence). The V gene lost 0 bases and the J gene lost 5 bases, with 19 bases spanning the gap. Every patient relapsed after autologous stem cell transplantation, and brentuximab vedotin exposure varied. The chain joins TRBV30 to TRBJ2-5; TRBD1 is a possible D gene (5 bases). The clonotype comes from a human donor with classical Hodgkin lymphoma. The specimen comprised peripheral blood mononuclear cells (PBMCs), sampled at baseline. In DNA form, the CDR3 reads TGTGCCTGGAGTGTGGCGATTGTGGGGCCCGGGGAGACCCAGTACTTC. Translating it yields CAWSVAIVGPGETQYF.